A selection of T cell receptor beta chains follows, all from one sample in a study of Ad26.COV2.S vaccination and SARS-CoV-2 variants. Produced via immunoSEQ multiplex PCR; TCRdb's table is partial and in-frame only. Here the sample spans around 450,000 clones, 70% to 90% being singletons. The material was peripheral blood, obtained in a trial of Ad26.COV2.S vaccine versus placebo. Receptors were obtained from a person aged 18 to 59 who received the Ad26.COV2.S COVID-19 vaccine or a placebo. The CDR3 runs from the conserved cysteine through the conserved F or W. The D gene is left open where the match is weak. Clone size, where shown, is once, few, many, or a class for clones that have expanded.

.	.	TRBV4-2	TRBJ1-4	TGTGCCAGCAGCCCTCCCAGGGAGGGTGAAAAACTGTTTTTT	CASSPPREGEKLFF
.	.	TRBV5-1	TRBJ2-3	TGCGCCAGCAGCTTGCAACGGGGGGCACCAGATACGCAGTATTTT	CASSLQRGAPDTQYF
few	TRBD2	TRBV18	TRBJ2-7	TGTGCCAGCTCACCCACGACTAGCGGGAGTGGCGAGCAGTACTTC	CASSPTTSGSGEQYF
.	.	TRBV29-1	TRBJ2-3	TGCAGCGTTGAAGATCAGGGGATGTTAGGTGCGCAGTATTTT	CSVEDQGMLGAQYF
.	.	TRBV3-1/TRBV3-2	TRBJ2-7	TGTGCCAGCAGCCCCGATTGGGGGGCTAGGAACGAGCAGTACTTC	CASSPDWGARNEQYF
.	TRBD1	TRBV10-2	TRBJ1-1	TGCGCCAGCAGTAAACAGGGGGCTAACACTGAAGCTTTCTTT	CASSKQGANTEAFF
.	TRBD1	TRBV27	TRBJ2-5	TGTGCCAGCAGTTTCGGACAGGGTGGCGAGACCCAGTACTTC	CASSFGQGGETQYF
.	.	TRBV5-4	TRBJ2-1	TGTGCCAGCAGCTGGGACTACAATGAGCAGTTCTTC	CASSWDYNEQFF
.	.	TRBV6-5	TRBJ2-7	TGTGCCAGCAGCGCCCCGGACACAACCTACGAGCAGTACTTC	CASSAPDTTYEQYF
.	.	TRBV7-2	TRBJ2-2	TGTGCCAGCAGCCCAGGCCCGACCGGGGAGCTGTTTTTT	CASSPGPTGELFF
.	.	TRBV5-8	TRBJ1-5	TGTGCCAGCAGCACAGTGGGAGGGTACAATCAGCCCCAGCATTTT	CASSTVGGYNQPQHF
.	.	TRBV27	TRBJ2-1	TGTGCCAGCAGTTTATTTACTCCTACATCTAACAATGAGCAGTTCTTC	CASSLFTPTSNNEQFF
.	.	TRBV30	TRBJ1-4	TGTGCCTGGAGTGTATCTAGGACAGTTAATGAAAAACTGTTTTTT	CAWSVSRTVNEKLFF
.	TRBD1	TRBV5-1	TRBJ1-1	TGCGCCAGCAGCTTGACAAGGGGGCTGGTGAACACTGAAGCTTTCTTT	CASSLTRGLVNTEAFF
.	.	TRBV6-1	TRBJ2-6	TGTGCCAGCAGTGTGGGCGCCAGTCCCTCTGGGGCCAACGTCCTGACTTTC	CASSVGASPSGANVLTF
once	.	TRBV4-2	TRBJ2-3	TGTGCCAGCAGCCAGAGCGACCGGGGCCCAGATACGCAGTATTTT	CASSQSDRGPDTQYF
.	.	TRBV5-6	TRBJ1-6	TGTGCCAGCAGCCTAGAAGCGGGATCACCCCTCCACTTT	CASSLEAGSPLHF
.	.	TRBV5-4	TRBJ1-1	TGTGCCAGCAGCCTTGTAGGGGACACTGAAGCTTTCTTT	CASSLVGDTEAFF
.	TRBD1	TRBV5-1	TRBJ2-7	TGCGCCAGCAGCTTCTACGGGTCCAGGGGGAACTACGAGCAGTACTTC	CASSFYGSRGNYEQYF
.	.	TRBV30	TRBJ2-1	TGTGCCTCCACCCGGCCGGGGAAGCACTACAATGAGCAGTTCTTC	CASTRPGKHYNEQFF
once	TRBD1	TRBV5-1	TRBJ2-7	TGCGCCAGCAGCTTGGGCGGACAGGCCCCCTACGAGCAGTACTTC	CASSLGGQAPYEQYF
once	.	TRBV7-2	TRBJ1-1	TGTGCCAGCAGCTTAGGGCAGATGAACACTGAAGCTTTCTTT	CASSLGQMNTEAFF
few	.	TRBV29-1	TRBJ2-2	TGCAGCGTTGGGTGGACCGGGGAGCTGTTTTTT	CSVGWTGELFF
.	.	TRBV19	TRBJ1-1	TGTGCCAGTAGTAGGGGCGGAGGGGTCACTGAAGCTTTCTTT	CASSRGGGVTEAFF
.	TRBD1	TRBV6-6	TRBJ2-1	TGTGCCAGCAGTTATGGGACAGGGCCCATGTTGAATGAGCAGTTCTTC	CASSYGTGPMLNEQFF
.	.	TRBV5-6	TRBJ1-2	TGTGCCAGCAGCTTTCCCCAGGGCAAGTATGGCTACACCTTC	CASSFPQGKYGYTF
.	TRBD1	TRBV10-3	TRBJ1-2	TGTGCCATCAGTGGGACAGGGGACTATGGCTACACCTTC	CAISGTGDYGYTF
.	.	TRBV18	TRBJ1-5	TGTGCCAGCTCACCCCTGGACGGCCCCAATCAGCCCCAGCATTTT	CASSPLDGPNQPQHF
.	.	TRBV12-3/TRBV12-4	TRBJ2-7	TGTGCCAGCAGTTACCAATACGAGCAGTACTTC	CASSYQYEQYF
.	TRBD2	TRBV28	TRBJ2-1	TGTGCCAGCAGAGCGGGAGGGGGAGGGAATGAGCAGTTCTTC	CASRAGGGGNEQFF
.	.	TRBV6-5	TRBJ2-7	TGTGCCAGCAGTCCCGGACCCCAGGTCTACGAGCAGTACTTC	CASSPGPQVYEQYF
.	TRBD1	TRBV9	TRBJ1-5	TGTGCCAGCAGCGGGGGACAGGGTGGCAACCAGCCCCAGCATTTT	CASSGGQGGNQPQHF
once	.	TRBV29-1	TRBJ2-3	TGCAGCGTTGAAAGGGGTCACAGCACAGATACGCAGTATTTT	CSVERGHSTDTQYF
.	.	TRBV5-4	TRBJ1-2	TGTGCCAGCAGCTTGGGTAGTTCGGGGGACTGGGGCTACACCTTC	CASSLGSSGDWGYTF
.	.	TRBV29-1	TRBJ2-1	TGCAGCGTTGACCTGTTGACGGATTACAATGAGCAGTTCTTC	CSVDLLTDYNEQFF
.	.	TRBV2	TRBJ1-2	TGTGCCAGCAATGGGGGGCCTGGCTACACCTTC	CASNGGPGYTF
.	TRBD2	TRBV28	TRBJ2-1	TGTGCCAGCAGTTTAGGGGCCCTAGCGGGATTCAATGAGCAGTTCTTC	CASSLGALAGFNEQFF
once	.	TRBV6-5	TRBJ1-1	TGTGCCAGCAGTTACGGCGGGCCTCCGGGGACTGAAGCTTTCTTT	CASSYGGPPGTEAFF
.	.	TRBV4-1	TRBJ1-2	TGCGCCAGCAGCCAAGATCTCCGTGGCTACACCTTC	CASSQDLRGYTF
.	.	TRBV14	TRBJ1-1	TGTGCCAGCAGCCAAGCCCCCCGAGGGACCACTGAAGCTTTCTTT	CASSQAPRGTTEAFF
.	.	TRBV29-1	TRBJ1-2	TGCAGCGTTGTAGAGCCAGGCTTCGGCTACACCTTC	CSVVEPGFGYTF
.	TRBD1	TRBV6-5	TRBJ2-1	TGTGCCAGCAAGGCTCCGGGACAGGGTCTTAATGAGCAGTTCTTC	CASKAPGQGLNEQFF
.	.	TRBV6-6	TRBJ2-7	TGTGCCAGCAGTTACGGGAACACCCGATCCTACGAGCAGTACTTC	CASSYGNTRSYEQYF
.	.	TRBV5-1	TRBJ2-7	TGCGCCAGCAGCTTGGGGGCAGGAAGTTACGAGCAGTACTTC	CASSLGAGSYEQYF
.	.	TRBV28	TRBJ1-3	TGTGCCAGCAGCCCGGGACACTACTCTGGAAACACCATATATTTT	CASSPGHYSGNTIYF
.	.	TRBV5-5	TRBJ1-2	TGTGCCAGCAGCTTGCGTCCTCGGCAGGGCGGTAACTATGGCTACACCTTC	CASSLRPRQGGNYGYTF
.	.	TRBV6-2/TRBV6-3	TRBJ1-5	TGTGCCAGCAGTAACGGGTATAGCAATCAGCCCCAGCATTTT	CASSNGYSNQPQHF
.	TRBD2	TRBV30	TRBJ2-3	TGTGCCTGGAGTGCCTGGGCTAGCGGTGCAGATACGCAGTATTTT	CAWSAWASGADTQYF
few	.	TRBV30	TRBJ1-2	TGTGCCTGGAGCGCCGATGGGCGGCAATATGGCTACACCTTC	CAWSADGRQYGYTF
once	TRBD1	TRBV15	TRBJ2-7	TGTGCCACCAGCACAAAGATAGGACAGGGATTGAGCGAGCAGTACTTC	CATSTKIGQGLSEQYF
.	.	TRBV7-6	TRBJ1-3	TGTGCCAGCAGCTTGGTGCAAGCTGGAAACACCATATATTTT	CASSLVQAGNTIYF
.	.	TRBV5-5	TRBJ2-3	TGTGCCAGCAGCCCCACACGTGGGCCACGTAGCACAGATACGCAGTATTTT	CASSPTRGPRSTDTQYF
.	.	TRBV12-3/TRBV12-4	TRBJ1-1	TGTGCCAGCAGTTTACGGGGCAGAGAAGCTTTCTTT	CASSLRGREAFF
once	.	TRBV3-1/TRBV3-2	TRBJ2-5	TGTGCCAGCGGACGGGGGACCCAAGAGACCCAGTACTTC	CASGRGTQETQYF
.	.	TRBV14	TRBJ2-1	TGTGCCAGCAGCCAAGCCCCCGGGGCGTACAATGAGCAGTTCTTC	CASSQAPGAYNEQFF